Presented here are 30 T cell receptor beta chains from one specimen sequenced in a study of T cell changes during pregnancy in multiple sclerosis. Profiled with immunoSEQ multiplex PCR; TCRdb holds only in-frame clones, not every one. The sample gives around 67,000 clones, about 90% of which show up once; approximately 2.3% is in the top ten. The starting material was peripheral blood, obtained in the first trimester of pregnancy. These receptors all come from a female donor with multiple sclerosis, enrolled in a pregnancy study.

The CDR3 protein is CASSLALRPADGEQYF. In DNA, the CDR3 is TGTGCCAGCAGCTTAGCGCTGAGACCCGCGGATGGTGAGCAGTACTTC. The chain is built from TRBV7-8 and TRBJ2-7, with D unclear. The V end was cut by 0 bases, the J end by 7 bases, with 19 bases between. The length of the CDR3 is 16 residues. CDR1 and CDR2 from the germline V gene are SGHVS and FQNEAQ.

The J gene is TRBJ2-3, the V gene TRBV28; D may be TRBD2 (5 bases). V shed 2 bases and J shed 2 bases, with 11 bases lying between them. The germline V gene has CDR1 MDHEN and CDR2 SYDVKM. The CDR3 totals 15 residues. The CDR3 sequence: CASSLLAKSTDTQYF. The CDR3 DNA reads as TGTGCCAGCAGTTTACTAGCAAAGTCCACAGATACGCAGTATTTT.

This sequence joins TRBV28 and TRBJ2-1; TRBD1 matches 8 bases. CDR1 MDHEN and CDR2 SYDVKM come from the germline V gene. V gave up 5 bases and J gave up 4 bases; unmatched junction bases: 7. This CDR3 contains 15 residues. The CDR3 loop reads CASSVQGGLYNEQFF. In DNA form, the CDR3 reads TGTGCCAGCAGTGTACAGGGGGGCCTTTACAATGAGCAGTTCTTC.

J is TRBJ1-4 and V is TRBV7-9, with D tentatively TRBD1 (6 bases). The CDR3 is 14 amino acids. CDR1 is SEHNR, CDR2 FQNEAQ, per germline (reference sequence). Trimming shortened V by 5 bases and J by 3 bases, and 10 bases separated the two germline ends. The CDR3 DNA is TGTGCCAGCAGCCAGGACAGTCCTAATGAAAAACTGTTTTTT. Translated: CASSQDSPNEKLFF.

The gene calls are TRBV4-3 and TRBJ2-5; 9 bases map to TRBD1. V gave up 0 bases and J gave up 7 bases; unmatched junction bases: 9. The CDR3 is made up of 16 amino acids. The germline gives CDR1 LGHNA, CDR2 YSLEER. CDR3 DNA sequence: TGCGCCAGCAGCCAAGAAGGTTGGGGACAGGGAGGGACCCAGTACTTC. It encodes CASSQEGWGQGGTQYF.

The chain employs TRBV27 and TRBJ1-1; 10 positions match TRBD1. In germline, CDR1 is MNHEY, CDR2 SMNVEV (reference sequence). The CDR3 sequence is 12 residues long. The V segment lost 9 bases and the J segment 6 bases; nucleotides outside the gene matches: 4. The chain's CDR3 is CASGQGGPEAFF. CDR3 nucleotides: TGTGCCAGTGGACAGGGGGGCCCTGAAGCTTTCTTT.

This clone was counted a single time. The V call is TRBV4-3, the J call TRBJ2-1; 9 nucleotides match TRBD2. The CDR3 spans 19 residues. After removal of 4 bases from V and 0 bases from J, the junction contained 13 bases not matched to a gene. CDR1 is LGHNA and CDR2 is YSLEER in the germline V gene. In nucleotides, the CDR3 is TGCGCCAGCAGCCGAAGAGGATTCGCGGGAGGGCCCTCCTACAATGAGCAGTTCTTC. Protein: CASSRRGFAGGPSYNEQFF.

This clone was recorded only once. V is TRBV7-9 and J is TRBJ2-5; 8 nucleotides line up with TRBD2. The V gene end was trimmed by 6 bases and the J gene end by 4 bases; junction bases not matched to a gene: 13. This CDR3 contains 16 residues. The V gene's germline CDR1 is SEHNR and CDR2 FQNEAQ (reference sequence). The CDR3 coding sequence is TGTGCCAGCAGGCCGATACTAGCGGCTCCTCGAGAGACCCAGTACTTC. It translates to CASRPILAAPRETQYF.

V gene TRBV11-2 combines with J gene TRBJ2-5; TRBD2 is a possible D gene (5 bases). CDR3 length: 15 residues. Trimming took 5 bases from V and 1 from J, leaving 14 bases between them. Germline V gives CDR1 SGHAT, CDR2 FQNNGV. The CDR3 sequence: CASSRGRRTQETQYF. The CDR3 nucleotides are TGTGCCAGCAGCCGTGGGCGGAGGACCCAAGAGACCCAGTACTTC.

The genes are TRBV7-2 and TRBJ2-1, with D possibly being TRBD2 (6 bases). Germline values: CDR1 SGHTA, CDR2 FQGNSA. The CDR3 is 17 amino acids. The germline V and J ends were trimmed by 4 bases and 2 bases, with 18 bases remaining between them. This CDR3 is CASSSTLIAEAYNEQFF. The CDR3 DNA reads TGTGCCAGCAGCTCCACCTTAATAGCGGAGGCCTACAATGAGCAGTTCTTC.

The rearrangement joins TRBV7-6 to TRBJ2-1; a weak D match, TRBD1 (6 bases). In germline, CDR1 is SGHVS, CDR2 FNYEAQ. The CDR3 runs 14 residues. Trimming stripped 1 base from V and 7 bases from J, with 11 bases between. CDR3 region: CASSLDPQGNEQFF. The CDR3 DNA is TGTGCCAGCAGCTTAGATCCGCAGGGGAATGAGCAGTTCTTC.

The chain recombines TRBV7-3 with TRBJ2-7, with 8 bases matching TRBD1. The CDR3 covers 19 residues. V gave up 5 bases and J gave up 0 bases; unmatched junction bases: 18. The germline V gene has CDR1 SGHTA and CDR2 FQGTGA. CDR3 DNA sequence: TGTGCCAGCAGCAGCGGGCAGGGGGCGAAAACCCTCCCCTCCTACGAGCAGTACTTC. Translation: CASSSGQGAKTLPSYEQYF.

The CDR3 nucleotides are TGTGCCAGCAGCTTAGCGCAGGGCACAAATCAGCCCCAGCATTTT. Protein sequence: CASSLAQGTNQPQHF. The chain employs TRBV7-8 and TRBJ1-5; weak D call: TRBD1 (5 bases). This CDR3 spans 15 amino acids. The germline gives CDR1 SGHVS, CDR2 FQNEAQ. V was clipped by 0 bases and J by 4 bases, with 10 bases between them.

The chain links TRBV7-8 to TRBJ2-1; 9 nucleotides line up with TRBD1. Germline V gene sequence: CDR1 SGHVS, CDR2 FQNEAQ. The CDR3 runs 15 residues. V shed 5 bases, J shed 8 bases, and the junction held 10 bases outside the gene matches. Written as DNA, the CDR3 is TGTGCCAGCAGCACGAACAGGGGGCTGGTCGATGAGCAGTTCTTC. Encoded protein: CASSTNRGLVDEQFF.

The V gene is TRBV5-1, the J gene TRBJ2-1; TRBD2 agrees at 8 bases. The germline V gene has CDR1 SGHRS and CDR2 YFSETQ. The ends lost 2 bases at V and 5 bases at J; junction bases unmatched: 6. The CDR3 has 15 residues. CDR3 loop: CASSFTSGLNNEQFF. The CDR3 DNA reads as TGCGCCAGCAGCTTCACTAGCGGTCTTAACAATGAGCAGTTCTTC. Looking up the rest from reference TRBV5-1 and TRBJ2-1 gives the full variable domain: KAGVTQTPRYLIKTRGQQVTLSCSPISGHRSVSWYQQTPGQGLQFLFEYFSETQRNKGNFPGRFSGRQFSNSRSEMNVSTLELGDSALYLCASSFTSGLNNEQFFGPGTRLTVL.

This clone showed up just once. The genes are TRBV11-2 and TRBJ2-2, with D uncertain. The length of the CDR3 is 15 residues. Per germline, CDR1 SGHAT and CDR2 FQNNGV. V gave up 1 base and J gave up 0 bases, with 6 bases separating them. CDR3 DNA sequence: TGTGCCAGCAGCTTAGGACATACGAACACCGGGGAGCTGTTTTTT. This sequence encodes CASSLGHTNTGELFF. The complete variable domain, with remaining parts taken from reference TRBV11-2 and TRBJ2-2, reads EAGVAQSPRYKIIEKRQSVAFWCNPISGHATLYWYQQILGQGPKLLIQFQNNGVVDDSQLPKDRFSAERLKGVDSTLKIQPAKLEDSAVYLCASSLGHTNTGELFFGEGSRLTVL.

The J gene is TRBJ1-3, the V gene TRBV28; D possibly corresponds to TRBD1 (5 bases). The CDR3 runs 16 residues. Germline CDR1 MDHEN, CDR2 SYDVKM. V shed 3 bases and J shed 4 bases, with 16 bases lying between them. CDR3 in amino acids: CASSFPGGRRGNTIYF. As DNA, the CDR3 is TGTGCCAGCAGTTTTCCCGGGGGACGAAGGGGAAACACCATATATTTT. The variable domain in full, completed from reference TRBV28 and TRBJ1-3, reads DVKVTQSSRYLVKRTGEKVFLECVQDMDHENMFWYRQDPGLGLRLIYFSYDVKMKEKGDIPEGYSVSREKKERFSLILESASTNQTSMYLCASSFPGGRRGNTIYFGEGSWLTVV.

The V gene is TRBV19, the J gene TRBJ2-1; TRBD1 is a possible D gene (5 bases). The CDR3 is 12 residues long. Germline CDR1 and CDR2: LNHDA and SQIVND (reference sequence). V dropped 1 base and J dropped 13 bases, with 11 bases sitting between them. The CDR3 DNA sequence: TGTGCCAGTAGTATAGTCCAGGGCCCACAGTTCTTC. Its protein product is CASSIVQGPQFF.

The rearrangement joins TRBV29-1 to TRBJ2-5; D gene uncertain. There are 12 residues in the CDR3. V was cut by 3 bases and J by 1 base, with 6 bases left in between. The germline gives CDR1 SQVTM, CDR2 ANQGSEA. The CDR3 DNA is TGCAGCGTTGACAGAATCCAAGAGACCCAGTACTTC. As protein: CSVDRIQETQYF.

The chain combines TRBV10-2 with TRBJ2-5, with 9 bases matching TRBD2. Germline trimming cut 7 bases from V and 5 bases from J; bases unmatched to any gene: 8. CDR3 length equals 14 residues. The V gene's germline CDR1 is WSHSY and CDR2 SAAADI. As DNA, the CDR3 is TGCGCCAGCATCCCGGGACTAGCTGAGGAGACCCAGTACTTC. Protein product: CASIPGLAEETQYF.

The chain uses TRBV19 and TRBJ2-4; TRBD2 matches 7 bases. The V gene end was trimmed by 2 bases and the J gene end by 8 bases; junction bases not matched to a gene: 6. This CDR3 is built from 14 residues. Germline V lookup: CDR1 LNHDA, CDR2 SQIVND (reference sequence). The CDR3 loop is CASSIPGREDIQYF. CDR3 nucleotides: TGTGCCAGTAGTATACCAGGGAGGGAGGACATTCAGTACTTC.

The chain has TRBV27 and TRBJ2-1; D might be TRBD2 (5 bases). The CDR3 runs 15 residues. Trimming cost V 6 bases and J 11 bases, with 23 bases left between them. CDR1 is MNHEY and CDR2 is SMNVEV in the germline V gene (reference sequence). CDR3 in amino acids: CASSSQGSGPPQQFF. CDR3 in DNA: TGTGCCAGCAGCTCCCAAGGGAGTGGGCCTCCTCAGCAGTTCTTC.

The chain employs TRBV27 and TRBJ1-2; 10 bases are a match to TRBD1. The trim removed 5 bases at V and 7 bases at J, leaving 10 bases unmatched. CDR3 size: 15 residues. Looked up from germline, CDR1 is MNHEY and CDR2 is SMNVEV (reference sequence). CDR3 residues: CASSAPGTGEFGYTF. The CDR3 DNA sequence: TGTGCCAGCAGTGCTCCCGGGACAGGGGAATTTGGCTACACCTTC.

The chain links TRBV18 to TRBJ2-7; TRBD2 aligns across 10 bases. Germline CDR1 and CDR2: KGHSH and LQKENI. The CDR3 loop spans 14 amino acids. Losses at the gene ends were 4 bases for V and 7 bases for J; bases not matched to a gene: 7. CDR3 in amino acids: CASSREAGGDEQYF. The DNA of the CDR3 is TGTGCCAGCTCACGAGAAGCGGGAGGGGATGAGCAGTACTTC.

In its sample, this clone was seen once. The chain joins TRBV7-9 to TRBJ2-2; 9 bases line up with TRBD1. Per germline, CDR1 SEHNR and CDR2 FQNEAQ (reference sequence). V lost 4 bases, J lost 6 bases, and 9 bases stayed unmatched. This CDR3 has 16 amino acids. The CDR3 is CASSWGQGGISGELFF. The CDR3 nucleotides are TGTGCCAGCAGCTGGGGACAGGGTGGAATTTCCGGGGAGCTGTTTTTT.

V usage is TRBV28 and J usage is TRBJ1-1, with 10 bases that match TRBD1. This CDR3 region has 14 residues. Per the germline V gene, CDR1 is MDHEN and CDR2 is SYDVKM. Trimming cost V 6 bases and J 0 bases; bases outside gene matches: 1. The CDR3 region is CASRGQGMNTEAFF. The DNA for the CDR3 is TGTGCCAGCAGGGGACAGGGGATGAACACTGAAGCTTTCTTT.

The chain joins TRBV4-3 to TRBJ2-7; 11 bases align to TRBD2. Germline trimming cut 0 bases from V and 4 bases from J; bases unmatched to any gene: 5. The CDR3 contains 16 residues. Germline CDR1 is LGHNA and CDR2 is YSLEER. In nucleotides, the CDR3 is TGCGCCAGCAGCCAAGATTTGTCTAGCGGGAGGTACGAGCAGTACTTC. This translates into CASSQDLSSGRYEQYF.

The rearrangement links TRBV5-5 to TRBJ2-5; tentatively, D is TRBD1 (6 bases). The CDR3 sequence is 15 residues long. Trimming stripped 0 bases from V and 5 bases from J, with 14 bases between. Germline V gives CDR1 SGHKS, CDR2 YYEKEE (reference sequence). The chain's CDR3 is CASSLGQGWIETQYF. The DNA of the CDR3 is TGTGCCAGCAGCTTGGGGCAGGGGTGGATCGAGACCCAGTACTTC.

The gene calls are TRBV4-2 and TRBJ2-2, with TRBD1 matching over 9 bases. CDR1 is LGHNA and CDR2 is YNFKEQ in the germline V gene. The CDR3 is 16 amino acids. V lost 0 bases, J lost 3 bases, and 2 bases stayed unmatched. The CDR3 here is CASSQEGTGYTGELFF. CDR3 nucleotide sequence: TGTGCCAGCAGCCAAGAAGGGACAGGGTACACCGGGGAGCTGTTTTTT.

This chain joins TRBV19 and TRBJ1-3; 7 positions match TRBD1. V was pared by 7 bases and J by 0 bases, with 9 bases of the junction left unmatched. Germline V gene data show CDR1 as LNHDA and CDR2 as SQIVND (reference sequence). The CDR3 totals 16 residues. DNA of the CDR3: TGTGCCAGTACCCCCCGGGACAGCCTCTCTGGAAACACCATATATTTT. It translates to CASTPRDSLSGNTIYF.